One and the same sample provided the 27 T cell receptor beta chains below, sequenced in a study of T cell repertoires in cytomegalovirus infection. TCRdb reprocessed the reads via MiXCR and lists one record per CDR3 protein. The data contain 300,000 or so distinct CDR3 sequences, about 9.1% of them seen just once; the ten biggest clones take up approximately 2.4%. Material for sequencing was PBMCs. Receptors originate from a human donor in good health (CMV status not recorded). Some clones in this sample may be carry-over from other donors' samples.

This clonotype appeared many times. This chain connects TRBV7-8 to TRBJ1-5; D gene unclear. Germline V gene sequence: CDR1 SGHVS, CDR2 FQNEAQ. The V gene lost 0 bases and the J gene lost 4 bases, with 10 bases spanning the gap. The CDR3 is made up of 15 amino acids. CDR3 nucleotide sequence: TGTGCCAGCAGCTTAGCAGTCCAGTATAATCAGCCCCAGCATTTT. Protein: CASSLAVQYNQPQHF.

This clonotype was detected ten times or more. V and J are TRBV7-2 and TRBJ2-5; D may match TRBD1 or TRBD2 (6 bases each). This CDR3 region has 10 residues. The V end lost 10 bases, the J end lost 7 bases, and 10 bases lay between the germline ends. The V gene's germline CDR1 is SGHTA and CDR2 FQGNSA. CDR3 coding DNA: TGTGCCACCGAGGGGGGGACCCAGTACTTC. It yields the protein CATEGGTQYF.

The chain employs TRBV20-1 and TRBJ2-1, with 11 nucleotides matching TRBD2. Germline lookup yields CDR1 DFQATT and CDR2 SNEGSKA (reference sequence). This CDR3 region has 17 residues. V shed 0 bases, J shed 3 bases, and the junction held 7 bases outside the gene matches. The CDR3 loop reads CSARDVLAGGYYNEQFF. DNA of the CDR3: TGCAGTGCTAGAGATGTCCTAGCGGGGGGTTACTACAATGAGCAGTTCTTC.

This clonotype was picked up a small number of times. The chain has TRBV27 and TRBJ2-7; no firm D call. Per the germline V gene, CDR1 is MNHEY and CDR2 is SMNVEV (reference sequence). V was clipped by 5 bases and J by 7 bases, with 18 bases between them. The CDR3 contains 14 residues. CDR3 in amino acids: CASSVTTRPEEQYF. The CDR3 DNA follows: TGTGCCAGCAGTGTAACGACACGGCCGGAGGAGCAGTACTTC.

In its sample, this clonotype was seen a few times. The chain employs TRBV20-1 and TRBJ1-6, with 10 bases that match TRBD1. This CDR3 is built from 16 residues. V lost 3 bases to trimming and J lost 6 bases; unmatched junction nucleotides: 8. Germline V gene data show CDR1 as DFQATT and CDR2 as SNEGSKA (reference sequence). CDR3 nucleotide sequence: TGCAGTGCTAGGAGAGACAGGGGGCTTGGTAATTCACCCCTCCACTTT. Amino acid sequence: CSARRDRGLGNSPLHF.

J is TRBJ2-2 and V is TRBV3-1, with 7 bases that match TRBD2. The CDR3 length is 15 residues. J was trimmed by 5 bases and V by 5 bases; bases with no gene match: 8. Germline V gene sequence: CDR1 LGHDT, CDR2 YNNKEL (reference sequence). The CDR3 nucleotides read TGTGCCAGCAGCTCCCGGACTAGAAAAACCGGGGAGCTGTTTTTT. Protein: CASSSRTRKTGELFF. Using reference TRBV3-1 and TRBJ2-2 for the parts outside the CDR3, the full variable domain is DTAVSQTPKYLVTQMGNDKSIKCEQNLGHDTMYWYKQDSKKFLKIMFSYNNKELIINETVPNRFSPKSPDKAHLNLHINSLELGDSAVYFCASSSRTRKTGELFFGEGSRLTVL.

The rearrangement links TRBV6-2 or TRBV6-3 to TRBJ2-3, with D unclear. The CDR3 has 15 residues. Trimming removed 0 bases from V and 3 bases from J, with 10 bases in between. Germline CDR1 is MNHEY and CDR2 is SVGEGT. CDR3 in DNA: TGTGCCAGCAGTTACTCTCCCCCCCCTACAGATACGCAGTATTTT. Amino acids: CASSYSPPPTDTQYF.

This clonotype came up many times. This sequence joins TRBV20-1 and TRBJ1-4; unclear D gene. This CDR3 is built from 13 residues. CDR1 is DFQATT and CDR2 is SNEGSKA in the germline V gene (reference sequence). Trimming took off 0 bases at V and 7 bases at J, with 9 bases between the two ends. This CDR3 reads CSARDAGFEKLFF. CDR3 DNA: TGCAGTGCTAGAGATGCGGGTTTTGAAAAACTGTTTTTT.

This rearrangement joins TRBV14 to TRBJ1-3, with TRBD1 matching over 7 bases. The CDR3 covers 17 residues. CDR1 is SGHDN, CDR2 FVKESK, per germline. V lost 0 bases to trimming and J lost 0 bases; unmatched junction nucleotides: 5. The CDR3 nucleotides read TGTGCCAGCAGCCAAGAAGGGGGCAGGGGCTCTGGAAACACCATATATTTT. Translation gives CASSQEGGRGSGNTIYF.

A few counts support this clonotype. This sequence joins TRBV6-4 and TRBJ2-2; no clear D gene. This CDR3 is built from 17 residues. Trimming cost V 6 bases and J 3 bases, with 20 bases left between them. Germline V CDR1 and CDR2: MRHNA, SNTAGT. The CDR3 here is CASRPQVAPRDTGELFF. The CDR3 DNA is TGTGCCAGCAGACCCCAGGTGGCACCCCGGGACACCGGGGAGCTGTTTTTT.

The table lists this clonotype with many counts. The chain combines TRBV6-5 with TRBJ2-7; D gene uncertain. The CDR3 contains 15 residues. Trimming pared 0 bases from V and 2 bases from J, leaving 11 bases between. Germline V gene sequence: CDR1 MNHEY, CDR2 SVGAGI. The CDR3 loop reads CASSYSSGRTYEQYV. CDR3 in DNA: TGTGCCAGCAGTTACTCGTCAGGAAGGACCTACGAGCAGTACGTC.

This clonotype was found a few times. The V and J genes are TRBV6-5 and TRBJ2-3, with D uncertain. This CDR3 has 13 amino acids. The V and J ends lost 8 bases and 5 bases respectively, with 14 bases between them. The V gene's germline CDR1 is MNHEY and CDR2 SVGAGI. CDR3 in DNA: TGTGCCAGCGGTAGTGGGCAGCTAGATACGCAGTATTTT. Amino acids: CASGSGQLDTQYF.

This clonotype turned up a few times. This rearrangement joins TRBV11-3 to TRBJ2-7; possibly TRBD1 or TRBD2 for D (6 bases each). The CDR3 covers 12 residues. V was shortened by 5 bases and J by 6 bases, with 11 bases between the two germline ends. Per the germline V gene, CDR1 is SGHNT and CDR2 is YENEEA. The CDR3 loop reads CASSLTGAEQYF. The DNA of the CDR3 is TGTGCCAGCAGCCTCACGGGGGCCGAGCAGTACTTC.

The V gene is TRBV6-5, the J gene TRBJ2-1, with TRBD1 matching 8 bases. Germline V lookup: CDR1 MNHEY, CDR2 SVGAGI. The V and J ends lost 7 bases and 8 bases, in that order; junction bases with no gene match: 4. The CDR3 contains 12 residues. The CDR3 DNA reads TGTGCCAGCACCACAGGGGGGCATGAGCAGTTCTTC. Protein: CASTTGGHEQFF.

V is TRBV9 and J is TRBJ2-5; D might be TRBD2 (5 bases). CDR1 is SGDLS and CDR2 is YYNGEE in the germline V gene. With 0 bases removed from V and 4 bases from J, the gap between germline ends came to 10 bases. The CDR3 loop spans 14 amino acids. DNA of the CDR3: TGTGCCAGCAGCGTAGACCCCCGGGGAGAGACCCAGTACTTC. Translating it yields CASSVDPRGETQYF.

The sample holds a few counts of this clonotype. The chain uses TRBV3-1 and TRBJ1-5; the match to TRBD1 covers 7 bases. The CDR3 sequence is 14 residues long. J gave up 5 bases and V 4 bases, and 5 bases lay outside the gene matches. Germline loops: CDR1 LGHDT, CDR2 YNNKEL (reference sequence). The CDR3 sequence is CASSRDSIYQPQHF. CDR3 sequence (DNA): TGTGCCAGCAGCCGGGACAGCATATATCAGCCCCAGCATTTT. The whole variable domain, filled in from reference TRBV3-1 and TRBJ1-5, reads DTAVSQTPKYLVTQMGNDKSIKCEQNLGHDTMYWYKQDSKKFLKIMFSYNNKELIINETVPNRFSPKSPDKAHLNLHINSLELGDSAVYFCASSRDSIYQPQHFGDGTRLSIL.

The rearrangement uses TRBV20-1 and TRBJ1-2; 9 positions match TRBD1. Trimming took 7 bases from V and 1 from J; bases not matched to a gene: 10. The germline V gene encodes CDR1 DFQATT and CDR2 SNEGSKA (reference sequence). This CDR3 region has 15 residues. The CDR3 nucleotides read TGCAGTGGAGCGCACGGGACAGGGAATAACTATGGCTACACCTTC. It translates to CSGAHGTGNNYGYTF.

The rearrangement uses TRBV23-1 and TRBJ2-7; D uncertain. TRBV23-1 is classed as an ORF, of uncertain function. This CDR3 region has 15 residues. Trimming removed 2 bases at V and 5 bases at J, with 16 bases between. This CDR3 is CASSQPPTDPHEQYF. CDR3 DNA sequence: TGCGCCAGCAGTCAACCTCCCACAGACCCCCACGAGCAGTACTTC.

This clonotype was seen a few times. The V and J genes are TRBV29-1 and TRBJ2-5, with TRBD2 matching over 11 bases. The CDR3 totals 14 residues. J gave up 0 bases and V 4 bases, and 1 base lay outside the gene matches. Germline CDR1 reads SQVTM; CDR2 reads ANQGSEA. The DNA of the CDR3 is TGCAGCGTTGTAGCGGGAGGGTACCAAGAGACCCAGTACTTC. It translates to CSVVAGGYQETQYF. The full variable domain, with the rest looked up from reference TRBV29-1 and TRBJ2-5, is SAVISQKPSRDICQRGTSLTIQCQVDSQVTMMFWYRQQPGQSLTLIATANQGSEATYESGFVIDKFPISRPNLTFSTLTVSNMSPEDSSIYLCSVVAGGYQETQYFGPGTRLLVL.

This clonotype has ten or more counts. CDR3 region: CSVASGGRTEAFF. CDR3 sequence (DNA): TGCAGCGTTGCTTCCGGGGGGCGAACTGAAGCTTTCTTT. The J gene is TRBJ1-1, the V gene TRBV29-1; tentatively, D is TRBD1 (6 bases). V shed 4 bases and J shed 5 bases, with 14 bases lying between them. CDR1 and CDR2 (germline): SQVTM, ANQGSEA. The CDR3 is 13 amino acids.

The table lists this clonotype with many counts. CDR3 sequence (DNA): TGTGCCAGCAGCGTAGGGAGCCACACTGAAGCTTTCTTT. Residues: CASSVGSHTEAFF. The V and J genes are TRBV9 and TRBJ1-1, with unresolved D. Germline-derived CDR1 and CDR2 are SGDLS and YYNGEE. This CDR3 spans 13 amino acids. V was cut by 0 bases and J by 3 bases, with 6 bases left in between.

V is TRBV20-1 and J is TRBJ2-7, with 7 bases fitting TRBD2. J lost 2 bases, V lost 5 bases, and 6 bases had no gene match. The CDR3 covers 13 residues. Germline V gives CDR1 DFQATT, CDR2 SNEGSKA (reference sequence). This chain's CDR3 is CSARRTSTYEQYV. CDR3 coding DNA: TGCAGTGCTCGTCGGACTAGTACCTACGAGCAGTACGTC.

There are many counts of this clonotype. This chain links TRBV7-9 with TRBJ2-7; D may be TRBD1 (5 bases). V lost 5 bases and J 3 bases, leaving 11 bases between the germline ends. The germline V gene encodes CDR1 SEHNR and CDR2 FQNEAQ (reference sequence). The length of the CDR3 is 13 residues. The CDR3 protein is CASSPPTDYEQYF. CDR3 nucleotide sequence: TGTGCCAGCAGCCCCCCGACAGACTACGAGCAGTACTTC.

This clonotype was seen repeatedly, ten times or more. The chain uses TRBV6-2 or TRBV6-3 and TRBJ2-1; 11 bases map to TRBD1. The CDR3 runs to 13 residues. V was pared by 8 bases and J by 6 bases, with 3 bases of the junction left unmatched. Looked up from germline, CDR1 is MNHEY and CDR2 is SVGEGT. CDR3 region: CASSGQGGNEQFF. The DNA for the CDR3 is TGTGCCAGCTCGGGACAGGGGGGCAATGAGCAGTTCTTC.

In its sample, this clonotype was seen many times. CDR3: CASSRIADTQYF. The CDR3 DNA is TGTGCCAGCAGCAGAATCGCAGATACGCAGTATTTT. The chain employs TRBV13 and TRBJ2-3, with D unclear. With 5 bases removed from V and 4 bases from J, the gap between germline ends came to 7 bases. The CDR3 contains 12 residues. Per the germline V gene, CDR1 is PRHDT and CDR2 is FYEKMQ (reference sequence).

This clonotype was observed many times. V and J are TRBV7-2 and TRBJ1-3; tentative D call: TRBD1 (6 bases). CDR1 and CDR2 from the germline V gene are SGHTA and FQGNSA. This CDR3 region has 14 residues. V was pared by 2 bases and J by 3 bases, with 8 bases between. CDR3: CASSLTQGGNTIYF. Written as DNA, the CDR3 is TGTGCCAGCAGCTTAACACAGGGTGGAAACACCATATATTTT.

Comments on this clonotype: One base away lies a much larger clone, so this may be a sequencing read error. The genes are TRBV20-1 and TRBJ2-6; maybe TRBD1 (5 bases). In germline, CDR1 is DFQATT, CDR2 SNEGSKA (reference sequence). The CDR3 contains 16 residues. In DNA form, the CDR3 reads TGCAGTGCTCCCCCGGCCGGAAGGTCTGGGGCCGACGTCCTGACTTTC. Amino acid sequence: CSAPPAGRSGADVLTF.